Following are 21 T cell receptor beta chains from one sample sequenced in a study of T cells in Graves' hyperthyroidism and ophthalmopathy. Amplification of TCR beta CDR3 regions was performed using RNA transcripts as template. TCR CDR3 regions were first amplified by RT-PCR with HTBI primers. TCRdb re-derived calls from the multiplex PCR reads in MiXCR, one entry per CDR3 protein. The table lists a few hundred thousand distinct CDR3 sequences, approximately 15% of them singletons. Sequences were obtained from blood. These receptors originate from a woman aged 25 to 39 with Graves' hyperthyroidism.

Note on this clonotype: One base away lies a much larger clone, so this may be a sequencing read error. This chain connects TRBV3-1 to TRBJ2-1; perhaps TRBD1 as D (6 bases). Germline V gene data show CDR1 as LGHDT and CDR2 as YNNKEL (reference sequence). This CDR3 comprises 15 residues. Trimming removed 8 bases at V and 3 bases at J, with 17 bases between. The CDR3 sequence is CASCLQGWYYNEQFF. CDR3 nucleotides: TGTGCCAGCTGCCTACAGGGTTGGTACTACAATGAGCAGTTCTTC.

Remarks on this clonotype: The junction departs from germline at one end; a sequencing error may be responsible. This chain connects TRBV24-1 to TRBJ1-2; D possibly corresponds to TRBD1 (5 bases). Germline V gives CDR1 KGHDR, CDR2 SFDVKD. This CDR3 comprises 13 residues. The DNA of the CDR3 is TGTGCCACCCAGGGCCCTGCTAACCATGGCTACGCCTTC. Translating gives CATQGPANHGYAF.

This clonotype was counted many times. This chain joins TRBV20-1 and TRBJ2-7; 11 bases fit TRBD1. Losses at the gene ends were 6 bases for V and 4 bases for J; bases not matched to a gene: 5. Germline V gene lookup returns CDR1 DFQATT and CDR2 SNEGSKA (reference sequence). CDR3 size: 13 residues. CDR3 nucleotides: TGCAGTGCCGGACAGGGGGCTAAGTACGAGCAGTACTTC. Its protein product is CSAGQGAKYEQYF.

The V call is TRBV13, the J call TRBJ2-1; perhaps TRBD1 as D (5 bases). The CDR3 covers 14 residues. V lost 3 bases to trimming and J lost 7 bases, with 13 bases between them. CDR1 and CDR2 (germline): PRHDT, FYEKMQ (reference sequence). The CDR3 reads CASSLETENNEQFF. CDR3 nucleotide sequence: TGTGCCAGCAGCTTGGAGACAGAGAATAATGAGCAGTTCTTC.

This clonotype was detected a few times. CDR3 in DNA: TGTGCCAGCAGTCTGGGACTAGCGGGATACGAAGAGCTGTTTTTT. This sequence encodes CASSLGLAGYEELFF. The gene calls are TRBV12-3 or TRBV12-4 and TRBJ2-2, with 13 nucleotides matching TRBD2. V dropped 5 bases and J dropped 11; count of bases not matched to a gene: 8. This CDR3 contains 15 residues.

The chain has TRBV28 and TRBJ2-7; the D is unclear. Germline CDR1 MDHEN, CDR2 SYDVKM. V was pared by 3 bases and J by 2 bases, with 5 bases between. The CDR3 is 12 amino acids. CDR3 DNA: TGTGCCAGCAGTTTCGCGACCTACGAGCAGTACTTC. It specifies CASSFATYEQYF.

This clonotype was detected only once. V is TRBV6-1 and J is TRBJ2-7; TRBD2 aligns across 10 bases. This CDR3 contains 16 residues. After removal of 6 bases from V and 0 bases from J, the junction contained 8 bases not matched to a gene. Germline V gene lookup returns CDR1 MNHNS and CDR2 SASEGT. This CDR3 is CASRLAGDSYSYEQYF. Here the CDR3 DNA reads TGTGCCAGCAGGCTAGCGGGAGACTCCTACTCCTACGAGCAGTACTTC.

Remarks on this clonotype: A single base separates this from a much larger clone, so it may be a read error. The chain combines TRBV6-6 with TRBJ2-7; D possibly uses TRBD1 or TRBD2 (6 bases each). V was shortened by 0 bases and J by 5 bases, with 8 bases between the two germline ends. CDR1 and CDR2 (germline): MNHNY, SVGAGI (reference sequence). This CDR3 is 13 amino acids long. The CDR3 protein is CASSYSEGDEQYF. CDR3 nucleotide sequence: TGTGCCAGCAGTTACTCGGAGGGGGACGAGCAGTACTTC.

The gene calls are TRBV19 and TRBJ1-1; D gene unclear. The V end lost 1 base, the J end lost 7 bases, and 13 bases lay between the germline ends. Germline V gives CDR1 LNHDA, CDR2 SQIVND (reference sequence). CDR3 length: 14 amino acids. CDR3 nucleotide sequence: TGTGCCAGTAGTATAGCCCTTCTGAGATTTGAAGCTTTCTTT. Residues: CASSIALLRFEAFF. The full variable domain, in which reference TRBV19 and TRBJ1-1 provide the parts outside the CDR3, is DGGITQSPKYLFRKEGQNVTLSCEQNLNHDAMYWYRQDPGQGLRLIYYSQIVNDFQKGDIAEGYSVSREKKESFPLTVTSAQKNPTAFYLCASSIALLRFEAFFGQGTRLTVV.

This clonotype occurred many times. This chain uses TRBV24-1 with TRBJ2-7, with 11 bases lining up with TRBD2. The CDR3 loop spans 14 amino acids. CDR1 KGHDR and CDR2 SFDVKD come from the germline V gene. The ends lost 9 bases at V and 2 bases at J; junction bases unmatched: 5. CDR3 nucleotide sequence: TGTGCCACCGAAACTAGCGGGAGTCCCTACGAGCAGTACTTC. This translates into CATETSGSPYEQYF.

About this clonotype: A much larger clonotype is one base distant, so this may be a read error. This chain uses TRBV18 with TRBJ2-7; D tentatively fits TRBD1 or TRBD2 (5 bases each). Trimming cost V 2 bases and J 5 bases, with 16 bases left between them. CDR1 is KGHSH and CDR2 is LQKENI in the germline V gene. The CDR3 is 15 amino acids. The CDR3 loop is CASSPSLGTTDEQYF. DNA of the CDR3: TGTGCCAGCTCACCATCCCTAGGGACCACCGACGAGCAGTACTTC.

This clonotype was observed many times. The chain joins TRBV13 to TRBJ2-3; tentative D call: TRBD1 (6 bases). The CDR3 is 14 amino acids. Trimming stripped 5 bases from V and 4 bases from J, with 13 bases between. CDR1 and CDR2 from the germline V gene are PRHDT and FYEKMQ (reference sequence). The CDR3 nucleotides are TGTGCCAGCAGCCCCCGGACAGACGCAGATACGCAGTATTTT. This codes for CASSPRTDADTQYF.

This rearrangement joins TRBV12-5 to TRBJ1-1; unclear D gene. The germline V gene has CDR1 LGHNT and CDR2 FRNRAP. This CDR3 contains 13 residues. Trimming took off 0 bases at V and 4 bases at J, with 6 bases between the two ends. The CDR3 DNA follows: TGTGCTAGTGGTTTGGTAGGCGGCACTGAAGCTTTCTTT. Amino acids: CASGLVGGTEAFF. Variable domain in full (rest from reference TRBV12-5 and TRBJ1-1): DARVTQTPRHKVTEMGQEVTMRCQPILGHNTVFWYRQTMMQGLELLAYFRNRAPLDDSGMPKDRFSAEMPDATLATLKIQPSEPRDSAVYFCASGLVGGTEAFFGQGTRLTVV.

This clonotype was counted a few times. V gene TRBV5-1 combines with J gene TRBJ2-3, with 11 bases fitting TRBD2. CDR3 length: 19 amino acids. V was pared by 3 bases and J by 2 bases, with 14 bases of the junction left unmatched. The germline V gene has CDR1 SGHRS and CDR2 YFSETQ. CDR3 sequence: CASSYRGPWTSGSTDTQYF. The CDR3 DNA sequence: TGCGCCAGCAGCTACAGGGGGCCGTGGACTAGCGGGTCCACAGATACGCAGTATTTT.

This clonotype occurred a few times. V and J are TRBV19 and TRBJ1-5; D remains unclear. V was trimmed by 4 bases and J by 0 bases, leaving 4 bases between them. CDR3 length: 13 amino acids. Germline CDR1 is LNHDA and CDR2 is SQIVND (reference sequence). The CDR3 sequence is CASSKYSNQPQHF. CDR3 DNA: TGTGCCAGTAGTAAATATAGCAATCAGCCCCAGCATTTT.

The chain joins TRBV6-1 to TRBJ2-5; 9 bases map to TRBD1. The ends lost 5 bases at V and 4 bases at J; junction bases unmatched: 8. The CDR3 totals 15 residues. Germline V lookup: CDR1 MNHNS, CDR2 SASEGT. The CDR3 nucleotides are TGTGCCAGCAGTCAGCTTACAGGGGGCGGAGAGACCCAGTACTTC. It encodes CASSQLTGGGETQYF.

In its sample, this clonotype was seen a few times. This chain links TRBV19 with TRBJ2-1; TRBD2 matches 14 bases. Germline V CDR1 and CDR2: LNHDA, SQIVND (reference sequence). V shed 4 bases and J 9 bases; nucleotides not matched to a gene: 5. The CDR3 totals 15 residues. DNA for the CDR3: TGTGCCAGTAGTAGGGGACTAGCGGGAGCAATTGAGCAGTTCTTC. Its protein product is CASSRGLAGAIEQFF.

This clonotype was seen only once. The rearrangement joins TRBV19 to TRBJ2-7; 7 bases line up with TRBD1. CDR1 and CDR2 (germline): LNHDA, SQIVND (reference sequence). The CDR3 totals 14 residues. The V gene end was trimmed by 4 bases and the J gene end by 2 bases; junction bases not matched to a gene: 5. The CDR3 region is CASSNTGQTYEQYF. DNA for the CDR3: TGTGCCAGTAGTAATACGGGACAGACCTACGAGCAGTACTTC.

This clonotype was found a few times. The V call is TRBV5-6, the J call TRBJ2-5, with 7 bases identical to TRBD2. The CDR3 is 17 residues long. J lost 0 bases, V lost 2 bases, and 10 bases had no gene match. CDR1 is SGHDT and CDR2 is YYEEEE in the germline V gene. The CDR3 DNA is TGTGCCAGCAGCTTTGGCGGGTCTAGCGGAGACCAAGAGACCCAGTACTTC. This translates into CASSFGGSSGDQETQYF.

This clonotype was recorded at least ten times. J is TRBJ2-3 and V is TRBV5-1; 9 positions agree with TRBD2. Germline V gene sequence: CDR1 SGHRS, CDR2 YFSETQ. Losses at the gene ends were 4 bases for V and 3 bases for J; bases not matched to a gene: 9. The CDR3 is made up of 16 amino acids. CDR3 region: CASSPVPAGGTDTQYF. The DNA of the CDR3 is TGCGCCAGCAGCCCCGTCCCAGCGGGAGGTACAGATACGCAGTATTTT.

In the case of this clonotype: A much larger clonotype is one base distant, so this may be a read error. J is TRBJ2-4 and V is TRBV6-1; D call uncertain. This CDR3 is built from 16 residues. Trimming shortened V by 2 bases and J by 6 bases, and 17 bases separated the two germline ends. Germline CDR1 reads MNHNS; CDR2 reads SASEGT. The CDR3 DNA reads TGTGCCAGCAGTGAACAGCCTCAAGACGGTATAAACATTCAGTACTTC. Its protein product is CASSEQPQDGINIQYF.